What follows are 19 T cell receptor beta chains derived from one specimen sequenced in a study of blood T cell repertoires in COVID-19. The table came from immunoSEQ multiplex PCR; TCRdb's copy has only in-frame clones and leaves some out. In the table there are tens of thousands of clones, approximately 90% of which are singletons. The sample taken for sequencing was peripheral blood. The origin of the receptors is a man at least 80 years old with acute or convalescent COVID-19.

The V call is TRBV5-1, the J call TRBJ2-5; 11 nucleotides align to TRBD2. CDR3 length: 15 amino acids. Germline values: CDR1 SGHRS, CDR2 YFSETQ. After removal of 2 bases from V and 2 bases from J, the junction contained 2 bases not matched to a gene. CDR3 amino acids: CASSLLAGVQETQYF. CDR3 DNA sequence: TGCGCCAGCAGCTTACTAGCGGGGGTTCAAGAGACCCAGTACTTC.

The genes are TRBV5-1 and TRBJ1-3; D unclear. Trimming left V 0 bases short and J 3 bases short, with 10 bases between. The CDR3 consists of 15 residues. CDR1 SGHRS and CDR2 YFSETQ come from the germline V gene. The CDR3: CASSLDRKVGNTIYF. CDR3 coding DNA: TGCGCCAGCAGCTTGGATAGAAAAGTTGGAAACACCATATATTTT.

The genes are TRBV29-1 and TRBJ1-1; D is undetermined. The ends were cut back, 7 bases at V and 1 base at J, with 13 bases in the middle. From germline, CDR1 is SQVTM and CDR2 ANQGSEA. The CDR3 contains 13 residues. Here the CDR3 reads CSGQAATNTEAFF. CDR3 bases: TGCAGCGGTCAGGCAGCCACGAACACTGAAGCTTTCTTT. Combining the CDR3 with reference TRBV29-1 and TRBJ1-1 gives the whole variable domain SAVISQKPSRDICQRGTSLTIQCQVDSQVTMMFWYRQQPGQSLTLIATANQGSEATYESGFVIDKFPISRPNLTFSTLTVSNMSPEDSSIYLCSGQAATNTEAFFGQGTRLTVV.

The chain links TRBV6-5 to TRBJ1-4; TRBD1 is a possible D gene (5 bases). Germline V CDR1 and CDR2: MNHEY, SVGAGI. Trimming stripped 7 bases from V and 3 bases from J, with 12 bases between. The CDR3 consists of 14 residues. CDR3 region: CASTGTRANEKLFF. In DNA form, the CDR3 reads TGTGCCAGCACCGGGACTCGGGCTAATGAAAAACTGTTTTTT.

The CDR3 DNA reads as TGTGCCACCAGTGCCGGACAGGGGTTTGGCTACACCTTC. Translating it yields CATSAGQGFGYTF. The chain has TRBV24-1 and TRBJ1-2, with TRBD1 matching over 9 bases. The V gene's germline CDR1 is KGHDR and CDR2 SFDVKD. V dropped 5 bases and J dropped 7; count of bases not matched to a gene: 4. This CDR3 has 13 residues.

V usage is TRBV9 and J usage is TRBJ2-1; D call uncertain. Per germline, CDR1 SGDLS and CDR2 YYNGEE. The CDR3 runs 14 residues. V was trimmed by 4 bases and J by 9 bases, leaving 17 bases between them. The CDR3 spells CASSSLHSTGEQFF. Here the CDR3 DNA reads TGTGCCAGCAGCTCCCTCCACTCCACGGGTGAGCAGTTCTTC.

V and J are TRBV5-1 and TRBJ1-1; D possibly corresponds to TRBD1 (5 bases). V was shortened by 1 base and J by 4 bases, with 11 bases between the two germline ends. Germline V lookup: CDR1 SGHRS, CDR2 YFSETQ. This CDR3 is built from 14 residues. CDR3 loop: CASSLRGAGTEAFF. Here the CDR3 DNA reads TGCGCCAGCAGCTTGCGCGGGGCCGGCACTGAAGCTTTCTTT.

The V gene is TRBV5-8, the J gene TRBJ1-6, with TRBD1 as a possible D gene (5 bases). V was trimmed by 4 bases and J by 5 bases, leaving 25 bases between them. CDR3 size: 19 residues. CDR1 is SGHTS and CDR2 is YDEGEE in the germline V gene. The CDR3 sequence is CASSPVFGTVRSHNSPLHF. For the CDR3, the DNA is TGTGCCAGCAGCCCGGTATTTGGGACTGTGAGGTCCCATAATTCACCCCTCCACTTT.

This chain joins TRBV27 and TRBJ2-1; tentative D call: TRBD2 (5 bases). The V gene lost 3 bases and the J gene lost 3 bases, with 18 bases spanning the gap. Germline CDR1 and CDR2: MNHEY and SMNVEV (reference sequence). This CDR3 has 17 residues. DNA for the CDR3: TGTGCCAGCAGTTTTGGAAAGACAAACCGGGACTACAATGAGCAGTTCTTC. It is translated as CASSFGKTNRDYNEQFF.

This chain uses TRBV20-1 with TRBJ2-5; weak D call: TRBD2 (5 bases). In germline, CDR1 is DFQATT, CDR2 SNEGSKA (reference sequence). The length of the CDR3 is 11 residues. V was cut by 5 bases and J by 3 bases, with 7 bases left in between. This CDR3 is CSAFGEETQYF. The DNA for the CDR3 is TGCAGTGCTTTCGGGGAAGAGACCCAGTACTTC.

The chain uses TRBV7-6 and TRBJ2-5; TRBD1 is a possible D gene (6 bases). Germline V gene lookup returns CDR1 SGHVS and CDR2 FNYEAQ. V was clipped by 0 bases and J by 4 bases, with 6 bases between them. The CDR3 spans 13 residues. DNA of the CDR3: TGTGCCAGCAGCTTAGCAGGGGGAGAGACCCAGTACTTC. Its translation is CASSLAGGETQYF.

This clone rates as medium-sized. The CDR3 region has the DNA TGCGCCAGCAGCTTGGCGGCCTCCGGGACATATGGCTACACCTTC. It specifies CASSLAASGTYGYTF. The chain employs TRBV5-1 and TRBJ1-2; D possibly corresponds to TRBD1 (6 bases). Germline CDR1 SGHRS, CDR2 YFSETQ. The V end lost 0 bases, the J end lost 5 bases, and 14 bases lay between the germline ends. The CDR3 is 15 residues long. Full variable domain (outside the CDR3, taken from reference TRBV5-1 and TRBJ1-2): KAGVTQTPRYLIKTRGQQVTLSCSPISGHRSVSWYQQTPGQGLQFLFEYFSETQRNKGNFPGRFSGRQFSNSRSEMNVSTLELGDSALYLCASSLAASGTYGYTFGSGTRLTVV.

This clone was counted a few times. The CDR3 DNA sequence: TGCGCCAGCAGCTCTCTAGCGGGGGGCCCGAACACCGGGGAGCTGTTTTTT. It codes for CASSSLAGGPNTGELFF. The rearrangement links TRBV5-1 to TRBJ2-2, with 11 bases matching TRBD2. Germline V gene lookup returns CDR1 SGHRS and CDR2 YFSETQ. This CDR3 has 17 residues. V was pared by 3 bases and J by 0 bases, with 4 bases of the junction left unmatched.

This rearrangement joins TRBV19 to TRBJ1-2; D might be TRBD1 (6 bases). From germline, CDR1 is LNHDA and CDR2 SQIVND (reference sequence). Trimming left V 6 bases short and J 7 bases short, with 12 bases between. The CDR3 length is 12 residues. The chain's CDR3 is CASRIRTVGYTF. The CDR3, as DNA: TGTGCCAGTAGGATACGGACAGTTGGCTACACCTTC.

J is TRBJ1-2 and V is TRBV27; D perhaps matches TRBD1 (6 bases). CDR1 is MNHEY, CDR2 SMNVEV, per germline (reference sequence). V was cut by 2 bases and J by 8 bases, with 15 bases left in between. This CDR3 spans 14 amino acids. Here the CDR3 reads CASSLTGPRGGYTF. The CDR3 nucleotides read TGTGCCAGCAGTTTAACCGGCCCCAGGGGCGGCTACACCTTC.

The chain joins TRBV29-1 to TRBJ1-2; 8 bases line up with TRBD1. This CDR3 has 13 residues. Germline CDR1 is SQVTM and CDR2 is ANQGSEA. Trimming cost V 6 bases and J 4 bases; bases outside gene matches: 7. CDR3 DNA sequence: TGCAGCGTCCACGGACAGGGCCTCTATGGCTACACCTTC. Residues: CSVHGQGLYGYTF.

As regards this clone: The junction does not match germline at one end; this may be a read error. The J gene is TRBJ2-3, the V gene TRBV7-8, with TRBD2 identical over 10 bases. The CDR3 totals 16 residues. Germline V gene lookup returns CDR1 SGHVS and CDR2 FQNEAQ. The CDR3 DNA reads as TGTGCCAGCAGTTTAGTTAGCGGGGGGCCTACAGATACGCAGTATTTT. It encodes CASSLVSGGPTDTQYF.

The count of this clone is one. The chain has TRBV10-3 and TRBJ1-1; unclear D gene. Per germline, CDR1 ENHRY and CDR2 SYGVKD. The CDR3 is 15 amino acids. The ends were cut back, 1 base at V and 1 base at J, with 10 bases in the middle. The CDR3 DNA reads TGTGCCATCAGTGAGTGGGTCGGGGAGAACACTGAAGCTTTCTTT. This sequence encodes CAISEWVGENTEAFF.

This clone was observed once. This chain uses TRBV30 with TRBJ2-3; perhaps TRBD2 as D (5 bases). Deletions cut 4 bases from V and 0 bases from J, with 17 bases between. The germline V gene has CDR1 GTSNPN and CDR2 SVGIG (reference sequence). This CDR3 has 16 residues. The DNA for the CDR3 is TGTGCCTGGACCGAGGGCAGTCGAAAGAGCACAGATACGCAGTATTTT. Protein sequence: CAWTEGSRKSTDTQYF.